One sample yielded the 16 T cell receptor beta chains listed below, sequenced in a study of radiation and T cells in renal cell carcinoma. The time point here: blood 2 weeks post-SBRT. The treatment here: 15 Gy SBRT to primary tumor, nephrectomy 4 weeks later. Using immunoSEQ multiplex PCR, the repertoire was profiled, and TCRdb retains in-frame clones only, with some absent. This sample carries around 60,000 clones, roughly four fifths of them seen once, and the ten largest clones take roughly 7%. The material sequenced was blood, taken from a patient whose treatment included radiotherapy and nephrectomy. These receptors all stem from a man in his sixties with renal cell carcinoma.

This chain connects TRBV11-1 to TRBJ2-7; 7 nucleotides match TRBD1. CDR1 and CDR2 from the germline V gene are SGHAT and FQDESV (reference sequence). The CDR3 contains 14 residues. J gave up 5 bases and V 5 bases, and 9 bases lay outside the gene matches. CDR3 sequence (DNA): TGTGCCAGCAGCAGTACACAGGGGAGTGACGAGCAGTACGTC. Its protein is CASSSTQGSDEQYV.

The chain carries TRBV7-2 and TRBJ1-1; the D is unclear. Trimming left V 0 bases short and J 7 bases short, with 12 bases between. This CDR3 region has 14 residues. Germline CDR1 and CDR2: SGHTA and FQGNSA. CDR3 protein: CASSLAGRPVEAFF. The DNA of the CDR3 is TGTGCCAGCAGCTTAGCAGGCCGCCCGGTTGAAGCTTTCTTT. The full variable domain, with the rest looked up from reference TRBV7-2 and TRBJ1-1, is GAGVSQSPSNKVTEKGKDVELRCDPISGHTALYWYRQSLGQGLEFLIYFQGNSAPDKSGLPSDRFSAERTGGSVSTLTIQRTQQEDSAVYLCASSLAGRPVEAFFGQGTRLTVV.

This clone was found a few times. The genes are TRBV19 and TRBJ1-6; D remains unclear. The CDR3 totals 15 residues. The ends were cut back, 6 bases at V and 5 bases at J, with 14 bases in the middle. In germline, CDR1 is LNHDA, CDR2 SQIVND (reference sequence). The CDR3 loop reads CASSPWQDHNSPLHF. CDR3 in DNA: TGTGCCAGTAGCCCGTGGCAGGACCATAATTCACCCCTCCACTTT.

This chain uses TRBV19 with TRBJ1-5; no clear D. This CDR3 has 13 residues. CDR1 and CDR2 (germline): LNHDA, SQIVND (reference sequence). Trimming removed 3 bases at V and 7 bases at J, with 10 bases between. The CDR3 DNA is TGTGCCAGTAGTATGGGTCACCAACAGCCCCAGCATTTT. Translated, it gives CASSMGHQQPQHF.

The genes are TRBV10-1 and TRBJ2-3; 7 nucleotides agree with TRBD1. CDR3 length equals 19 residues. Trimming cost V 4 bases and J 2 bases; bases outside gene matches: 18. Germline loops: CDR1 WNHNN, CDR2 SYGVQD (reference sequence). In DNA, the CDR3 is TGCGCCAGCAGTGTAGACGACGGACAGGCTACGGGGAACACAGATACGCAGTATTTT. Amino acids: CASSVDDGQATGNTDTQYF.

This chain joins TRBV10-3 and TRBJ2-1, with TRBD1 matching over 8 bases. Losses at the gene ends were 4 bases for V and 3 bases for J; bases not matched to a gene: 2. Germline CDR1 and CDR2: ENHRY and SYGVKD. The CDR3 extends over 14 amino acids. CDR3 sequence: CAISAGQGYNEQFF. DNA of the CDR3: TGTGCCATCAGTGCAGGACAGGGCTACAATGAGCAGTTCTTC.

The sample holds a few counts of this clone. The chain joins TRBV4-3 to TRBJ2-1; 8 bases match TRBD1. V shed 0 bases and J 7 bases; nucleotides not matched to a gene: 5. The CDR3 runs to 15 residues. Germline V CDR1 and CDR2: LGHNA, YSLEER. The chain's CDR3 is CASSQEARGRNEQFF. CDR3 coding DNA: TGCGCCAGCAGCCAAGAGGCCAGGGGGCGGAATGAGCAGTTCTTC.

The V call is TRBV11-2, the J call TRBJ2-7, with 14 bases lining up with TRBD2. Losses at the gene ends were 5 bases for V and 7 bases for J; bases not matched to a gene: 13. CDR1 SGHAT and CDR2 FQNNGV come from the germline V gene. The CDR3 length is 17 residues. CDR3 sequence (DNA): TGTGCCAGCAGCACTAGACTAGCGGGGGGGTCCTTTGGAGAGCAGTACTTC. This sequence encodes CASSTRLAGGSFGEQYF.

This sequence joins TRBV2 and TRBJ1-1, with D possibly TRBD1 on 5 matching bases. In germline, CDR1 is SNHLY, CDR2 FYNNEI. CDR3 length: 14 residues. V lost 4 bases and J lost 4, with 13 bases in between. CDR3 nucleotides: TGTGCCAGCAGTGTACTGGGGCTGGGCACTGAAGCTTTCTTT. Protein sequence: CASSVLGLGTEAFF.

The J gene is TRBJ1-5, the V gene TRBV9; D unclear. This CDR3 is 15 amino acids long. Germline CDR1 SGDLS, CDR2 YYNGEE. V lost 0 bases and J 1 base, leaving 8 bases between the germline ends. CDR3: CASSVDSRSNQPQHF. The CDR3 DNA follows: TGTGCCAGCAGCGTAGATAGCAGGAGCAATCAGCCCCAGCATTTT.

This clone was picked up a small number of times. This chain uses TRBV6-6 with TRBJ1-1; perhaps TRBD1 as D (5 bases). CDR1 and CDR2 (germline): MNHNY, SVGAGI (reference sequence). Trimming shortened V by 6 bases and J by 1 base, and 9 bases separated the two germline ends. CDR3 length: 13 residues. This CDR3 reads CASRITGNTEAFF. CDR3 in DNA: TGTGCCAGCAGGATAACAGGGAACACTGAAGCTTTCTTT.

The chain carries TRBV27 and TRBJ2-1; D perhaps matches TRBD1 (6 bases). The V gene lost 5 bases and the J gene lost 1 base, with 15 bases spanning the gap. This CDR3 spans 16 amino acids. Germline lookup yields CDR1 MNHEY and CDR2 SMNVEV (reference sequence). CDR3 protein: CASSVTQGISYNEQFF. The CDR3 DNA follows: TGTGCCAGCAGTGTGACACAGGGTATATCCTACAATGAGCAGTTCTTC.

The chain carries TRBV10-3 and TRBJ2-6; maybe TRBD2 (6 bases). V was trimmed by 8 bases and J by 0 bases, leaving 17 bases between them. This CDR3 spans 17 amino acids. CDR1 is ENHRY and CDR2 is SYGVKD in the germline V gene. The CDR3 is CAIPGDLSSSGANVLTF. The CDR3 nucleotides are TGTGCCATCCCGGGAGACCTTTCATCCTCTGGGGCCAACGTCCTGACTTTC.

The chain links TRBV6-6 to TRBJ1-2; D remains ambiguous. This CDR3 is 14 amino acids long. Trimming stripped 7 bases from V and 0 bases from J, with 12 bases between. The germline gives CDR1 MNHNY, CDR2 SVGAGI (reference sequence). The DNA of the CDR3 is TGTGCCAGCAACAACGGGCTGTCTAACTATGGCTACACCTTC. As protein: CASNNGLSNYGYTF.

In this sample, this clone turned up a few times. V and J are TRBV5-1 and TRBJ2-3; D unclear. Trimming removed 4 bases at V and 0 bases at J, with 3 bases between. There are 12 residues in the CDR3. Germline V gene lookup returns CDR1 SGHRS and CDR2 YFSETQ. Here the CDR3 DNA reads TGCGCCAGCAGCGGGAGCACAGATACGCAGTATTTT. This gives the protein CASSGSTDTQYF.

This rearrangement joins TRBV5-1 to TRBJ2-1, with 11 bases that match TRBD2. The CDR3 runs to 15 residues. V gave up 7 bases and J gave up 1 base; unmatched junction bases: 4. Germline CDR1 reads SGHRS; CDR2 reads YFSETQ. CDR3 in amino acids: CASAGTSGSYNEQFF. CDR3 nucleotide sequence: TGCGCCAGCGCCGGGACTAGCGGATCCTACAATGAGCAGTTCTTC. The entire variable domain, with the rest obtained from reference TRBV5-1 and TRBJ2-1, is as follows: KAGVTQTPRYLIKTRGQQVTLSCSPISGHRSVSWYQQTPGQGLQFLFEYFSETQRNKGNFPGRFSGRQFSNSRSEMNVSTLELGDSALYLCASAGTSGSYNEQFFGPGTRLTVL.